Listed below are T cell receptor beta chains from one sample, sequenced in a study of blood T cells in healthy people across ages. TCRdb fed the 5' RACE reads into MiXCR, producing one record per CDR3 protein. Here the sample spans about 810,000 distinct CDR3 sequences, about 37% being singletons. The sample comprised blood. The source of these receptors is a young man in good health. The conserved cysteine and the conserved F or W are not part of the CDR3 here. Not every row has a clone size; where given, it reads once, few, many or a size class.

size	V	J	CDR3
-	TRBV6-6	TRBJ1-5	ASSYVGGPERNQPQH
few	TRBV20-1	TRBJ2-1	SARDFAGGLYNEQF
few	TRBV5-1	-	ASSLGREEYEQY
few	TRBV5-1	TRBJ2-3	ASSLRTSGLSDTQY
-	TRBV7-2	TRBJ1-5	ASSVKIGQPQH
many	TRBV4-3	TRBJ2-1	ASSQDTDRAGYNEQF
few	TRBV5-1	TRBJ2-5	ASSAGQGGETQY
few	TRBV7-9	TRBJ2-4	ASSPDRAQY
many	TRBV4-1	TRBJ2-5	ASSRPTEYYQETQY
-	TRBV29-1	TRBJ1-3	SGAGTGVGNTIY
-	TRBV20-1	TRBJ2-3	SARLAGRSPQY
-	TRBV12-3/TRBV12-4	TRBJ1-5	ASTTGRGLGNQPQH
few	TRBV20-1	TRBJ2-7	SAKTGSLYEQY
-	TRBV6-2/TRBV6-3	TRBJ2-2	ASFTVGELF
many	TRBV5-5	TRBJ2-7	ASSLGQGYYEQY
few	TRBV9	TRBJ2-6	ASSVEGAGANVLT